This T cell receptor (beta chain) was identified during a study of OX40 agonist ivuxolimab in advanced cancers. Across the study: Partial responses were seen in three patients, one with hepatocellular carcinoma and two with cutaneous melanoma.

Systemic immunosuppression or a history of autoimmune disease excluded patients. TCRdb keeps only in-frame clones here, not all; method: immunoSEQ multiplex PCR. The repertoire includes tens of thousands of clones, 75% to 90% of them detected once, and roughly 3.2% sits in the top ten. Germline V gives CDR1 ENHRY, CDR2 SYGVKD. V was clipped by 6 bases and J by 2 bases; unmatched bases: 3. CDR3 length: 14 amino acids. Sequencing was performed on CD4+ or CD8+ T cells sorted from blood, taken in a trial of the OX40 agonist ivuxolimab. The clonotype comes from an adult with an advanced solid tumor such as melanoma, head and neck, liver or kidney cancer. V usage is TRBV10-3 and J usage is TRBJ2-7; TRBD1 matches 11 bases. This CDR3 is CAIRGQGGAYEQYF. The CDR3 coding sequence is TGTGCCATCAGGGGACAGGGGGGAGCCTACGAGCAGTACTTC.